Listed here is a single TCR beta chain. This clone's antigen is unknown. Base quality data are lacking; no much larger clone is found one base away. This sample stems from a study of radiation and T cells in renal cell carcinoma (dated by TCRdb to the early 2020s). In the study overall: Samples came from a clinical trial, in which primary renal cell carcinomas received 15 Gy stereotactic body radiation therapy followed by nephrectomy 4 weeks later. TCR beta sequencing covered around 50 samples in total, comprising some 25 tumors and about 27 peripheral blood samples. Across all 50 or so samples, roughly 3,700,000 unique CDR3 nucleotide sequences encoding 2 million to 3 million unique CDR3 amino acid sequences were identified.

The time point label, read with the paper, signifies: baseline pretreatment blood. Per the publication, the treatment or condition label means: 15 Gy SBRT to primary tumor, nephrectomy 4 weeks later. To follow tumor-enriched clonotypes, serial peripheral blood was collected from radiation-treated patients at baseline and at 2 weeks and 4 weeks after SBRT. Every patient's renal cell carcinoma showed clear cell pathology. The QIAamp DNA Blood Mini Kit (Qiagen) was used to prepare genomic DNA for TCR sequencing. Only samples passing all quality control checks were included in the analyses. TCR beta libraries were generated from genomic DNA with the immunoSEQ kit, following the manufacturer's recommendations. For library preparation, a first multiplex PCR was performed with proprietary primers, followed by a second PCR in which unique barcodes were added, and bead cleanups were performed after each round. A kit-provided positive control reaction and a negative control reaction were included in every sample batch. The final libraries were assessed on an Agilent 4200 TapeStation D1000 ScreenTape, pooled by volume, and quantified by qPCR. Sequencing was performed on an Illumina NextSeq500 using a MidOutput 150-cycle cartridge, with 156 Read1 cycles, 15 Index1 cycles, and the kit custom primers. The pooled library was loaded at around 1.1 pM, and approximately 18% PhiX control was spiked in. In the source study's methods: Vendor-processed data were analyzed in R, with a clonotype defined as all T cells sharing the same CDR3 nucleotide sequence. For clone abundance analyses, frequencies were normalized to the 10,000 most abundant clones per sample. Public T cell clones, which averaged fewer than five per sample, were removed prior to analysis. An abundance difference of at least 32-fold between compartments was the criterion for calling clonotypes tumor-enriched or baseline blood-enriched. A beta-binomial differential abundance model was used to identify clonotypes that were expanded or contracted between blood time points. Tumor-blood repertoire similarity was measured with the Baroni-Urbani and Buser coefficient, and groups were compared using two-tailed Wilcoxon tests in R. In its TCRdb copy, this immuneACCESS table keeps in-frame sequences only and misses some clones. Where compared with another copy, unresolved V genes explain less than half of these, and the others have no known cause. The DNA was the basis for D and trimming; V, J and clone size are from that table. A total of some 120,000 clones appear in this sample, around 80% of them only once. Jointly, the top ten make up around 2.8% of the sample.

Study-wide conclusions, independent of this receptor: Because pretreatment tumor biopsies were not available, the baseline intratumoral presence of clonotypes could not be determined. With a single-armed trial design, the study had no way to address how radiation dose or scheduling affects the TCR repertoire. In blood, the top tumor clonotypes increased between baseline and 2 weeks post-radiation and then shrank by 4 weeks, which suggests that tumor-resident clones expanded only transiently. Blood repertoire dynamics were not followed beyond 4 weeks after treatment.

In the germline V gene, CDR1 corresponds to MDHEN and CDR2 to SYDVKM. The CDR3 spans 15 residues, from the cysteine through the phenylalanine. CDR3 DNA is the only sequence kept; it has 45 bases, read in frame from the first base. V is pruned by 5 bases and J by 4 bases, leaving 8 bases of the junction without a gene match. Source: blood, taken from a patient whose treatment included radiotherapy and nephrectomy. The TCR sequence derives from a woman aged 55-70 years with renal cell carcinoma. Recombination linked TRBV28 to TRBJ2-1; TRBD1 fits 7 bases in the junction. This receptor carries the CDR3 CASSPSGTAYNEQFF. The DNA sequence is as follows: TGTGCCAGCAGTCCATCCGGGACAGCGTACAATGAGCAGTTCTTC.